The present TCR beta chain was sequenced within a study of response to subunit inactivated influenza vaccine. Overall study results and limits: Authors suggested few new T cells are recruited by each seasonal influenza vaccination.

Per the germline V gene, CDR1 is MGHRA and CDR2 is YSYEKL. The CDR3 is 13 amino acids. Trimming stripped 5 bases from V and 4 bases from J, with 9 bases between. Turning to this clonotype: The antigen remains undetermined.

MiXCR, applied by TCRdb to the RT-PCR reads, yields one record per CDR3 protein. The sample records about 700,000 distinct CDR3 sequences, over 11% being singletons. The clonotype originates from a man between 45 and 60 years old who received an inactivated influenza vaccine. The V gene is TRBV4-1, the J gene TRBJ2-1; D gene unclear. Sequenced material: PBMCs from blood, taken less than 15 days before vaccination. CDR3 loop: CASSDLTYNEQFF. The CDR3 nucleotides are TGCGCCAGCAGCGATCTTACTTACAATGAGCAGTTCTTC.